The present T cell receptor beta chain was sequenced within a study of T cell responses to AZD1222 COVID-19 vaccine (dated by TCRdb to about 2021). In terms of the full investigation: TCR sequencing covered over 230 trial participants: 200 to 220 given two doses of AZD1222 and some 25 given two doses of MenACWY control vaccine. Trial participants were enrolled into age subgroups of 18-55, 56-69 and 70-plus years, which contained approximately 150, 28 and 58 TCR-sequenced participants, respectively. The paper's findings and limits, for the study overall: Participants were mostly white British and included more females than males, and it was suggested by the authors that clonal diversity may have been underestimated. Because no samples from the day 14 peak response were available, repertoires could be characterized only after the peak T cell response. Conclusions about previously exposed vaccinees are limited, since just a handful of AZD1222 recipients were seropositive for SARS-CoV-2 at baseline. CD4 TCRs associated with the vaccine covered the entire spike protein, and the dominant responses were in regions 160-218 and 743-854. In the small 56-69-year group, the increase in depth fell short of significance, most likely because of low power. Spike-specific TCR breadth and depth rose significantly after two AZD1222 doses compared with day 0 and with MenACWY recipients. Reportedly, close to half of the unique spike-specific TCRs recognized epitopes lying outside the regions that are mutated in the B.1.351 and B.1.1.7 variants.

The CDR3 regions of human TCRbeta chains were analyzed by immunosequencing. The study's processing was this. TCRs in the repertoires were matched against a reference library of SARS-CoV-2-specific TCRs that had been generated with the MIRA antigen-specificity platform. Breadth meant the fraction of unique TCRs that were SARS-CoV-2-associated, whereas depth meant the fraction of total T cells that were SARS-CoV-2-associated. Using the MIRA data, each spike-specific TCR was mapped to the spike region that the TCR reacts to and placed in a CD4 or CD8 class. Log10-transformed breadth and depth values were compared by one-way ANOVA with Sidak's multiple comparisons tests. The table was pulled from immuneACCESS by TCRdb, which kept in-frame rearrangements only. Such tables lose some clones; where checked, under half of the loss comes from unresolved V genes, and the rest has no known cause. V and J calls and clone size are copied from that table; D and trimming were computed from the DNA. The sample table lists 180,000 or so clones, roughly nine tenths of them with a count of one. The ten top clones hold 1.7% of the sample.

Per the publication, the time point label means: about 28 days (+/-7) after the second vaccine dose. AZD1222 recipients whose second dose came at about 4 weeks and those whose second dose came at about 12 weeks were combined into one group, since spike-specific TCR depth and breadth did not differ between the two schedules. The vaccinee samples were drawn from two UK trials, COV001 and COV002, one of which was a single-blind randomized controlled phase 2/3 trial testing AZD1222 (ChAdOx1 nCoV-19) in healthy adults. Trial participant PBMC samples were collected at day 0 and day 28 after the second dose for TCRbeta chain sequencing. Relative to germline, V is 6 bases shorter and J is 0 bases shorter, with 12 bases between their ends. The germline V gene yields MNHEY for CDR1 and SVGAGI for CDR2. The CDR3 goes from the cysteine to the phenylalanine over 14 residues. Left in the record is the CDR3 DNA by itself, 42 bases read in frame from the first base.

Concerning this clone itself: The antigen it recognizes is unknown. Per-nucleotide qualities are absent, and no much larger clonotype sits a single base away.

Here the chain combines TRBV6-5 and TRBJ2-7; the best D guess is TRBD2, with 6 bases matching. The source of this sequence is an adult who received the AZD1222 COVID-19 vaccine. Sequenced here: peripheral blood, sampled 28 days after the second AZD1222 dose. The CDR3 protein: CASRMRGGSYEQYF. The sequence in DNA is TGTGCCAGCAGAATGCGGGGAGGCTCCTACGAGCAGTACTTC.